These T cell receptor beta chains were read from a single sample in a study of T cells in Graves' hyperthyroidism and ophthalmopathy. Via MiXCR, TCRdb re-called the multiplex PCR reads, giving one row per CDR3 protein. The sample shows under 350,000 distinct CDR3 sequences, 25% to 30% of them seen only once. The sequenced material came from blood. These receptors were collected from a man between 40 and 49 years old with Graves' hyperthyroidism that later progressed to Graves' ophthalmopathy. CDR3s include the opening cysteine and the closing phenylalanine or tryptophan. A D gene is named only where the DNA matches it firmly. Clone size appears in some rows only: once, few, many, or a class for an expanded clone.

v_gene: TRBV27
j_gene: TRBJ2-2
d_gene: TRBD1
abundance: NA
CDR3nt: TGTGCCAGCAAGCCGGGACAGACGAACACCGGGGAGCTGTTTTTT
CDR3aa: CASKPGQTNTGELFF

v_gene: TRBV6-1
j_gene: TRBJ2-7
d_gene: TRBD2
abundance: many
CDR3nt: TGTGCCACCGAGACTAGCGGGAGTTACGAGCAGTACTTC
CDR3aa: CATETSGSYEQYF

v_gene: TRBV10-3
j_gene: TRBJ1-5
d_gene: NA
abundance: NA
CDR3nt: TGTGCCATCAGTGATGCCAGGGGCAATCAGCCCCAGCATTTT
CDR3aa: CAISDARGNQPQHF

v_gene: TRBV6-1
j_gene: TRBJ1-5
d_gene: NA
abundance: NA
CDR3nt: TGTGCCAGCAGTGCTAGGGCGGGGCCAGGGGTTAGCAATCAGCCCCAGCATTTT
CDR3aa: CASSARAGPGVSNQPQHF

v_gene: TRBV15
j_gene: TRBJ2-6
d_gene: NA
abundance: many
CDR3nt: TGTGCCACCAGCAGAGAGTACAGGCAAACTGGGGCCAACGTCCTGACTTTC
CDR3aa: CATSREYRQTGANVLTF

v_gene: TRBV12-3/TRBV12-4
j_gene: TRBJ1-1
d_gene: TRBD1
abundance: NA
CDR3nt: TGTGCCAGCAGTGCAGGGGGCGCCGCTGAAGCTTTCTTT
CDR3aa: CASSAGGAAEAFF

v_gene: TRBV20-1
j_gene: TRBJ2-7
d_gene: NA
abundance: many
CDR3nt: TGCAGTGCTCCGCTGAGCTACGAGCAGTACTTC
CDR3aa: CSAPLSYEQYF

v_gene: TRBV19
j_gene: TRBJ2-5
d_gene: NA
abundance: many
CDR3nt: TGTGCCAGTAGTATGCTGGGTGCCGGGGAGACCCAGTACTTC
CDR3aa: CASSMLGAGETQYF

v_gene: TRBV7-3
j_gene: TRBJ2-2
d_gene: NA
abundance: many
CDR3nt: TGTGCCAGCAGCACCGTGCAGCCCGGGGAGCTGTTTTTT
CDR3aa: CASSTVQPGELFF

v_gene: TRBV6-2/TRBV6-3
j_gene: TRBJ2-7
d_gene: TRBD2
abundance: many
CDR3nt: TGTGCCAGCAGTTACTCCCTAGCGGGATACTACGAGCAGTACTTC
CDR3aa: CASSYSLAGYYEQYF

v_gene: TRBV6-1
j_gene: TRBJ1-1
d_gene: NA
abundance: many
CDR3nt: TGTGCCAGCAGTGGATGGAAAACTGAAGCTTTCTTT
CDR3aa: CASSGWKTEAFF

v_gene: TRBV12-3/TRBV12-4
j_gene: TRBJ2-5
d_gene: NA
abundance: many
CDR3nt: TGTGCCAGCAGTTCCCGTGCGTACAGTTCATCGGAGACCCAGTACTTC
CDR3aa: CASSSRAYSSSETQYF

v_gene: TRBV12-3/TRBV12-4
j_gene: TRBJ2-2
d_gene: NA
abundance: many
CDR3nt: TGTGCCAGCAGTGTCGGGGGTGACACCGGGGAGCTGTTTTTT
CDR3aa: CASSVGGDTGELFF

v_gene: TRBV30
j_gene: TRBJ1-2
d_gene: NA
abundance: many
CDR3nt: TGTGCCTGGAGTCCACGACAGGCCCTTTCCTCTGGCTACACCTTC
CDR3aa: CAWSPRQALSSGYTF

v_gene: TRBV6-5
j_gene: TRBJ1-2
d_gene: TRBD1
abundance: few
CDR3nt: TGTGCCAGCAGTTACCCCGGGACAGAGAGTTATGGCTACACCTTC
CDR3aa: CASSYPGTESYGYTF

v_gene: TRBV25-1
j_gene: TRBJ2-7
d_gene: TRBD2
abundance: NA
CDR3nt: TGTGCCAGCATGCAGACTAGCGGGGAGCAGTACTTC
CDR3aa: CASMQTSGEQYF

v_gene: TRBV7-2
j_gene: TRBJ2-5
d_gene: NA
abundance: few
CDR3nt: TGTGCCAGCAGCTTACCCGGTCTAAGCGGCCAGTACTTC
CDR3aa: CASSLPGLSGQYF

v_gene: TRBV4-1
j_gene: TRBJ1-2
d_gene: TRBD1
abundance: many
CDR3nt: TGCGCCAGCAGCCAAGCCGGGACAGAAGGTTTTGGCTACACCTTC
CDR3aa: CASSQAGTEGFGYTF

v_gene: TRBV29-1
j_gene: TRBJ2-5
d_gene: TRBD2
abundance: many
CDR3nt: TGCAGCGTCCTTAGCGGGTTCGGTTTAGAGACCCAGTACTTC
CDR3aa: CSVLSGFGLETQYF

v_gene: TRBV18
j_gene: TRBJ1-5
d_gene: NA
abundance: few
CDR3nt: TGTGCCAGCTCACCCGCGGCCAATCAGCCCCAGCATTTT
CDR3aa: CASSPAANQPQHF

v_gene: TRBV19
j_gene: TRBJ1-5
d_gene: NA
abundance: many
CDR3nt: TGTGCCAGTCGGCTTAGGGGTCGCGAGAATCAGCCCCAGCATTTT
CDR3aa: CASRLRGRENQPQHF

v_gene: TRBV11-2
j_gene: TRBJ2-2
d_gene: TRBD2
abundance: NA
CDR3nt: TGTGCCAGCAGCTTCCTGAGGGCGGGAGGGCCCACCGGGGAGCTGTTTTTT
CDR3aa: CASSFLRAGGPTGELFF

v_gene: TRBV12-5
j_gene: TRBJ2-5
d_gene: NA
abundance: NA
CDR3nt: TGTGCTAGTGGTTTGGTAAATTTGGAGACCCAGTACTTC
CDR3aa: CASGLVNLETQYF

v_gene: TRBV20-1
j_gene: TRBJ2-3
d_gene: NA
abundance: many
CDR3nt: TGCAGTGCCAGGAGGGCCGGGGTCACAGATACGCAGTATTTT
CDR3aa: CSARRAGVTDTQYF

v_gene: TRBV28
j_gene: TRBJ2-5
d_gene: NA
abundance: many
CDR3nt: TGTGCCAGCAGTTCTCCATTCGGCGGAACGTGGACCCAGTACTTC
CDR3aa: CASSSPFGGTWTQYF

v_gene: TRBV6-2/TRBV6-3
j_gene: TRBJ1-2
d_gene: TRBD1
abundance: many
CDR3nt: TGTGCCAGCAGTTACTCCCGATCAGGGGGCAGGGGGGACTATGGCTACACCTTC
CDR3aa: CASSYSRSGGRGDYGYTF

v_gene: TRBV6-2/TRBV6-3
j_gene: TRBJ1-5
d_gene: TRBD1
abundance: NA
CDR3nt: TGTGCCAGCAGTACCGGACAGGGGGGAATAGCGAATCAGCCCCAGCATTTT
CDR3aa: CASSTGQGGIANQPQHF

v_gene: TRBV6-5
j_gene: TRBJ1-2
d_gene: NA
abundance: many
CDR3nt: TGTGCCAGCAGTTACTCTTTAGGGGCTGCCTATGGCTACACCTTC
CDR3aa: CASSYSLGAAYGYTF

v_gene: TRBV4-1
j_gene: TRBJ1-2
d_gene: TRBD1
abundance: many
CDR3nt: TGCGCCAGCAGCCCGGTCGGACAGGGCTCTGGCTACACCTTC
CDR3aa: CASSPVGQGSGYTF

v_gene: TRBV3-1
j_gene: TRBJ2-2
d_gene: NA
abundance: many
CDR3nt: TGTGCCAGCAGCCAATCAGCGTCCGGGGAGCTGTTTTTT
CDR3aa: CASSQSASGELFF

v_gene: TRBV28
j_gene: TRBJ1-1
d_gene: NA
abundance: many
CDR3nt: TGTGCCAGCAGTTTAGGGGGGGCGCGTGAAGCTTTCTTT
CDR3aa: CASSLGGAREAFF

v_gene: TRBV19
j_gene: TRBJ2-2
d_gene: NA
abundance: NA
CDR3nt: TGTGCCAGTAGTATAGACCCTGGGGCAGTTATCGCGAACACCGGGGAGCTGTTTTTT
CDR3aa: CASSIDPGAVIANTGELFF